The next 4 T cell receptor beta chains were all read from a single sample in a study of blood T cell repertoires in COVID-19. This table comes from immunoSEQ multiplex PCR, and its TCRdb copy is limited to in-frame clones, with some not included. The table includes under 250,000 clones, roughly 82% detected once. Sequencing was carried out using peripheral blood. The receptor source for this set is a man aged 45 to 65 with active or convalescent COVID-19.

The chain combines TRBV21-1 with TRBJ2-7; the DNA was not compared with TRBD2, the D call given in the table. TRBV21-1 has pseudogene status. This CDR3 comprises 15 residues. Written as DNA, the CDR3 is TGTGCCAGCAGCAAAGCAGCCGGGTCCCCCTACGAGCAGTACGTC. This encodes CASSKAAGSPYEQYV.

This sequence joins TRBV27 and TRBJ2-7, with D possibly matching TRBD2 (5 bases). Germline-derived CDR1 and CDR2 are MNHEY and SMNVEV (reference sequence). CDR3 length: 14 residues. V gave up 5 bases and J gave up 0 bases, with 11 bases separating them. The CDR3 reads CASSREYASYEQYF. In nucleotides, the CDR3 is TGTGCCAGCAGTAGGGAGTATGCCTCCTACGAGCAGTACTTC.

The rearrangement links TRBV5-4 to TRBJ1-4; D remains unclear. Germline V lookup: CDR1 SGHNT, CDR2 YYREEE (reference sequence). With 3 bases removed from V and 10 bases from J, the gap between germline ends came to 10 bases. The CDR3 runs 12 residues. In DNA form, the CDR3 reads TGTGCCAGCAGCTGGAACGAGGGAAAACTGTTTTTT. Protein: CASSWNEGKLFF.

J is TRBJ2-3 and V is TRBV5-1; tentative D call: TRBD1 (6 bases). Per the germline V gene, CDR1 is SGHRS and CDR2 is YFSETQ. V shed 0 bases and J shed 4 bases, with 15 bases lying between them. This CDR3 comprises 16 residues. Here the CDR3 reads CASSLARSGVSDTQYF. The CDR3 nucleotides read TGCGCCAGCAGCTTGGCCCGGTCAGGGGTTTCAGATACGCAGTATTTT.